A selection of T cell receptor beta chains follows, all from one sample in a study of immune cell composition in non-small cell lung cancer. Libraries were prepared by immunoSEQ multiplex PCR; TCRdb keeps only in-frame clonotypes and omits some of them. The table records roughly 14,000 clones, 69% of them present only once. Sequencing was performed on lung tumor tissue. Receptors originate from a human donor with non-small cell lung cancer. CDR3s include the opening cysteine and the closing phenylalanine or tryptophan. The D gene is left open where the match is weak. Clone size is stated in some rows and not others, as once, few, many or a class when expanded.

J gene | D gene | V gene | clone size | CDR3 DNA | CDR3 protein
TRBJ2-4 | TRBD1 | TRBV6-5 | NA | TGTGCCAGCAGTTCACAGGGGGTATGGTACTTC | CASSSQGVWYF
TRBJ1-2 | NA | TRBV6-1 | NA | TGTGCCAGCAGCGAGACAAAACGACGGGGTGGCTACACCTTC | CASSETKRRGGYTF
TRBJ1-1 | NA | TRBV15 | NA | TGTGCCACCAGCAGAGAGGACAGAAACACTGAAGCTTTCTTT | CATSREDRNTEAFF
TRBJ2-1 | NA | TRBV4-3 | few | TGCGCCAGCAGCCCCCCCGGGGAGGATGAGCAGTTCTTC | CASSPPGEDEQFF
TRBJ1-5 | NA | TRBV4-1 | NA | TGCGCCAGCAGCCAAACCGCAGGCCTCCCTAGCAATCAGCCCCAGCATTTT | CASSQTAGLPSNQPQHF
TRBJ1-2 | TRBD1 | TRBV9 | NA | TGTGCCAGCAGAGTTCACTCGGGACAGAACTATGGCTACACCTTC | CASRVHSGQNYGYTF
TRBJ1-3 | NA | TRBV5-1 | few | TGCGCCAGCAGCGAGGGTAGCTCTGGAAACACCATATATTTT | CASSEGSSGNTIYF
TRBJ2-5 | NA | TRBV7-2 | NA | TGTGCCAGCACCCCCGGGGAGACCCAGTACTTC | CASTPGETQYF
TRBJ1-2 | TRBD1 | TRBV7-3 | few | TGTGCCAGCAGCCCGGGACAGGGGGCTGGCTACACCTTC | CASSPGQGAGYTF
TRBJ1-4 | TRBD1 | TRBV7-2 | NA | TGTGCCAGCAGCCTGGAGGGGGCCCCTGAAAAACTGTTTTTT | CASSLEGAPEKLFF